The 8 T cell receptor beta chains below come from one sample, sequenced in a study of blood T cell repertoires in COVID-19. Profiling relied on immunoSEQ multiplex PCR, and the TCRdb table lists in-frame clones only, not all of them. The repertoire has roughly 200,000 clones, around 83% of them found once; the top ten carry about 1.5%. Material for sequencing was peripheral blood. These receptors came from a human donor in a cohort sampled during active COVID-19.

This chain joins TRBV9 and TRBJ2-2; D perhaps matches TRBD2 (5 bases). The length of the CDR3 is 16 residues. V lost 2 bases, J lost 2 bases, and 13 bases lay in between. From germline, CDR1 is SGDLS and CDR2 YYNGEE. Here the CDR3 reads CASSVERVTNTGELFF. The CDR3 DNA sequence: TGTGCCAGCAGCGTGGAGAGGGTAACTAACACCGGGGAGCTGTTTTTT.

The CDR3 region is CASTPSGGSYEQYF. The CDR3 DNA follows: TGTGCCAGCACCCCTTCGGGGGGATCCTACGAGCAGTACTTC. The chain has TRBV6-2 or TRBV6-3 and TRBJ2-7; TRBD2 matches 7 bases. This CDR3 region has 14 residues. V shed 7 bases and J 1 base; nucleotides not matched to a gene: 7. Germline CDR1 reads MNHEY; CDR2 reads SVGEGT.

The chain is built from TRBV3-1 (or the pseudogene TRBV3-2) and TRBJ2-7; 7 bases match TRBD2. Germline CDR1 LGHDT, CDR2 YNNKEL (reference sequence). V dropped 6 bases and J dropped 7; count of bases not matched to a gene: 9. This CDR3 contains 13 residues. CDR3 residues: CASSPGGRVEQYF. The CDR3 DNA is TGTGCCAGCAGTCCCGGAGGGAGGGTAGAGCAGTACTTC.

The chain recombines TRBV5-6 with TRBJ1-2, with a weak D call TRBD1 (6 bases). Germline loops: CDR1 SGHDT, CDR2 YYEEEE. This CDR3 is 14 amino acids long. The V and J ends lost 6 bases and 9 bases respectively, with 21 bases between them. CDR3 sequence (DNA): TGTGCCAGCACCCTTCGACAGGACGCACCTCGCTACACCTTC. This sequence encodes CASTLRQDAPRYTF.

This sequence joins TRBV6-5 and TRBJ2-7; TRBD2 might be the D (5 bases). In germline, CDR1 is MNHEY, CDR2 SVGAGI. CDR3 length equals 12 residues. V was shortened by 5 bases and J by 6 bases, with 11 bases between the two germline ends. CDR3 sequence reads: CASSRGLSEQYF. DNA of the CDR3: TGTGCCAGCAGTCGTGGACTCTCCGAGCAGTACTTC.

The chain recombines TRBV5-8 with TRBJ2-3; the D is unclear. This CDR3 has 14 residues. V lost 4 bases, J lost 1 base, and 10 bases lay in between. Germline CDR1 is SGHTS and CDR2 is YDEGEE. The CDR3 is CASSQERGTDTQYF. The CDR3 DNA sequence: TGTGCCAGCAGCCAGGAACGAGGCACAGATACGCAGTATTTT.

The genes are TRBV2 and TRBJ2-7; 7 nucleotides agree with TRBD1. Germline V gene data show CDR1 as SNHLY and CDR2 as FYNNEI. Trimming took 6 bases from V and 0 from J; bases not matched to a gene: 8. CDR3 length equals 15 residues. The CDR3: CASSPGQRSSYEQYF. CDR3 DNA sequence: TGTGCCAGCAGCCCGGGACAGAGAAGCTCCTACGAGCAGTACTTC.

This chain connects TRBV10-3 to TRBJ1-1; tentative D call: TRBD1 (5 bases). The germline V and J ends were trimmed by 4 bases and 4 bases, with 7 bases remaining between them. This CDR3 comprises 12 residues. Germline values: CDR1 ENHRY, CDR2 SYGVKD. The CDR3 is CAISAGPTEAFF. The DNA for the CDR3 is TGTGCCATCAGTGCAGGGCCCACTGAAGCTTTCTTT.